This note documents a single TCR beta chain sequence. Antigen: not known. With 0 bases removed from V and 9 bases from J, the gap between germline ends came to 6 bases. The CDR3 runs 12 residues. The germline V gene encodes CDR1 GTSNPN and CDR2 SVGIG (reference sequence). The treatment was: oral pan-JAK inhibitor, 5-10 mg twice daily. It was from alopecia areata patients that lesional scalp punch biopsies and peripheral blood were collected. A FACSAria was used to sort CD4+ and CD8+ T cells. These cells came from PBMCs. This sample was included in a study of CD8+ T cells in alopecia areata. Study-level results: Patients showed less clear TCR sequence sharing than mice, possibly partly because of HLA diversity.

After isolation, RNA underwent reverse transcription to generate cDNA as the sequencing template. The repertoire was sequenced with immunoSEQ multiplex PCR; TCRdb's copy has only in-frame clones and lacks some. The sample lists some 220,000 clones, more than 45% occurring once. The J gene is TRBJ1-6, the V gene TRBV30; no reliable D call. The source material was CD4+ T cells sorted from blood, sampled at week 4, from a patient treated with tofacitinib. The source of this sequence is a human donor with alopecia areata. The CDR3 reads CAWSVVVSPLHF. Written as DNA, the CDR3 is TGTGCCTGGAGTGTAGTGGTTTCACCCCTCCACTTT.